Sequencing of this T cell receptor beta chain was carried out in a study of CD8 T cells in Susac syndrome. An amount of RNA that ranged from roughly 0.5 to 1 ug was reverse transcribed with random hexamers. TCR beta CDR3 was amplified by immunoSEQ multiplex PCR. This amplification extended across 54 Vbeta and 13 Jbeta segments. TCRdb reanalysed the immunoSEQ multiplex PCR reads using MiXCR and keeps one entry per CDR3 protein. The repertoire consists of roughly 120,000 distinct CDR3 sequences, with around 94% occurring once and the leading ten covering over 0.065%. The CDR3 consists of 14 residues. The germline V gene encodes CDR1 MGHDK and CDR2 SYGVNS. V was pared by 6 bases and J by 5 bases, with 16 bases between.

Sequencing was performed on CD4+ T cells from PBMCs. The TCR sequence derives from a human donor in good health. The rearrangement uses TRBV25-1 and TRBJ2-5; D gene unclear. The CDR3 DNA reads TGTGCCAGCAGCCGGGTTGGCAGAGACGAGACCCAGTACTTC. Amino acids: CASSRVGRDETQYF.